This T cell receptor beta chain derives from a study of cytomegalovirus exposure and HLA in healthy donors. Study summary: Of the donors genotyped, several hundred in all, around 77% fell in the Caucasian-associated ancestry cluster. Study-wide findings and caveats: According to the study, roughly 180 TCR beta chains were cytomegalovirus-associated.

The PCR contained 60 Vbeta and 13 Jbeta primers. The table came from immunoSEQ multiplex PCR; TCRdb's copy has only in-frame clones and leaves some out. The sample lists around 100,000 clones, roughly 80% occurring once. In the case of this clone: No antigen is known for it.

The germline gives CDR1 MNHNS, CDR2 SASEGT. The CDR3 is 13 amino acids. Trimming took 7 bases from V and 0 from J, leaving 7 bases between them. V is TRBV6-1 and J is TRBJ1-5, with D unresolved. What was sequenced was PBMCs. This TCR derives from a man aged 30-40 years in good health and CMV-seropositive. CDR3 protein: CASNDNSNQPQHF. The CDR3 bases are TGTGCCAGCAACGACAATAGCAATCAGCCCCAGCATTTT.